Below are 8 T cell receptor beta chains sequenced from a single sample in a study of blood T cell repertoires in COVID-19 (dated by TCRdb to 2019 to 2021). The protocol used for the library was the immunoSEQ multiplex PCR assay. Imported from immuneACCESS, the table was reduced by TCRdb to in-frame sequences with V and J called. These copies leave out some clones; in studies compared against another copy, an unresolved V gene accounts for under half, and the cause of the remainder is not known. The sample records 130,000 or so clones, around 84% of which are singletons. The ten largest clones add up to approximately 8% of the sample. Sample: peripheral blood. These receptors were obtained from a woman aged 60 to 75 with acute or convalescent COVID-19.

The rearrangement joins TRBV5-1 to TRBJ2-1; 12 positions agree with TRBD2. After removal of 0 bases from V and 5 bases from J, the junction contained 12 bases not matched to a gene. This CDR3 is 19 amino acids long. CDR1 SGHRS and CDR2 YFSETQ come from the germline V gene. CDR3 sequence (DNA): TGCGCCAGCAGCTTGGCTTTCCTAGCGGGGGGGAGCTACGACAATGAGCAGTTCTTC. It yields the protein CASSLAFLAGGSYDNEQFF.

V gene TRBV30 combines with J gene TRBJ1-1; TRBD1 aligns across 8 bases. The CDR3 sequence is 13 residues long. Trimming removed 4 bases from V and 7 bases from J; junction bases left unmatched: 8. Germline CDR1 reads GTSNPN; CDR2 reads SVGIG (reference sequence). CDR3 in DNA: TGTGCCTGGACGAAGGACAGGGCAGGTGAAGCTTTCTTT. Translation: CAWTKDRAGEAFF.

This chain uses TRBV28 with TRBJ2-3; D might be TRBD2 (6 bases). V lost 8 bases, J lost 3 bases, and 21 bases lay in between. Per germline, CDR1 MDHEN and CDR2 SYDVKM. The length of the CDR3 is 16 residues. The DNA for the CDR3 is TGTGCCAGCCTCCCCGGTGGAGGGCAAGGAACAGATACGCAGTATTTT. The encoded protein is CASLPGGGQGTDTQYF.

The gene calls are TRBV19 and TRBJ1-1, with TRBD1 matching 8 bases. Per germline, CDR1 LNHDA and CDR2 SQIVND (reference sequence). CDR3 length equals 16 residues. With V trimmed by 6 bases and J by 3 bases, 12 bases remained unmatched. CDR3 amino acids: CASRVLGQVRDTEAFF. The CDR3 DNA reads as TGTGCCAGTAGGGTCTTGGGACAGGTACGGGACACTGAAGCTTTCTTT.

This rearrangement joins TRBV5-6 to TRBJ2-2; D possibly corresponds to TRBD1 (5 bases). V lost 1 base and J lost 3, with 10 bases in between. From germline, CDR1 is SGHDT and CDR2 YYEEEE. The length of the CDR3 is 15 residues. This CDR3 reads CASSLRGRDTGELFF. The CDR3 region has the DNA TGTGCCAGCAGCTTGAGGGGCCGGGACACCGGGGAGCTGTTTTTT.

The rearrangement uses TRBV3-1 (or the pseudogene TRBV3-2) and TRBJ1-5, with TRBD1 matching over 10 bases. The length of the CDR3 is 17 residues. Losses at the gene ends were 3 bases for V and 0 bases for J; bases not matched to a gene: 5. CDR1 is LGHDT, CDR2 YNNKEL, per germline (reference sequence). The CDR3 loop reads CASSHMTGGFSNQPQHF. CDR3 sequence (DNA): TGTGCCAGCAGCCATATGACAGGGGGCTTTAGCAATCAGCCCCAGCATTTT.

The rearrangement links TRBV24-1 to TRBJ2-2, with 8 bases fitting TRBD1. The ends lost 4 bases at V and 4 bases at J; junction bases unmatched: 4. The CDR3 has 15 amino acids. CDR1 is KGHDR and CDR2 is SFDVKD in the germline V gene. CDR3 residues: CATSDLTGGTGELFF. CDR3 DNA sequence: TGTGCCACCAGTGACCTCACAGGGGGCACCGGGGAGCTGTTTTTT.

This chain links TRBV10-3 with TRBJ2-3; 8 bases map to TRBD1. Germline assignment: CDR1 ENHRY and CDR2 SYGVKD. The CDR3 spans 16 residues. V gave up 0 bases and J gave up 1 base; unmatched junction bases: 3. CDR3: CAISESPGQGTDTQYF. The DNA of the CDR3 is TGTGCCATCAGTGAGTCGCCGGGACAGGGCACAGATACGCAGTATTTT.